These T cell receptor beta chains were read from a single sample in a study of T-cell reconstitution after alpha-beta-depleted transplantation in children. TCRdb processed the PCR reads anew with MiXCR; each CDR3 protein has one entry. The table lists approximately 270,000 distinct CDR3 sequences, more than 8% of them singletons, with over 9% in the top ten. The input for sequencing was PBMCs from the stem cell graft donor, taken from the stem cell graft. The receptors were gathered from a human donor who donated a stem cell graft to a child with SCID. CDR3s include the opening cysteine and the closing phenylalanine or tryptophan. Each record gives: J gene, V gene, clone size, D gene, CDR3 protein, CDR3 DNA. D genes are given only for firm matches. Clone size, where shown, is once, few, many, or a class for clones that have expanded.

j_call: TRBJ2-7
v_call: TRBV6-5
clone_size: few
d_call: .
cdr3_aa: CASSYGGVNYEQYF
cdr3_nt: TGTGCCAGCAGTTACGGCGGGGTCAACTACGAGCAGTACTTC

j_call: TRBJ2-5
v_call: TRBV18
clone_size: .
d_call: .
cdr3_aa: CASSPFRRDLRGSQYF
cdr3_nt: TGTGCCAGCTCACCGTTCCGTAGGGACCTACGGGGGTCCCAGTACTTC

j_call: TRBJ1-2
v_call: TRBV20-1
clone_size: .
d_call: .
cdr3_aa: CSVGIGYTF
cdr3_nt: TGCAGTGTAGGGATCGGCTACACCTTC

j_call: TRBJ2-2
v_call: TRBV12-3/TRBV12-4
clone_size: many
d_call: TRBD2
cdr3_aa: CASSSKTSGAGAGELFF
cdr3_nt: TGTGCCAGCAGTTCAAAGACTAGCGGGGCCGGCGCCGGGGAGCTGTTTTTT

j_call: TRBJ2-1
v_call: TRBV29-1
clone_size: few
d_call: TRBD2
cdr3_aa: CSVGTSGDYNEQFF
cdr3_nt: TGCAGCGTTGGGACTAGCGGGGACTACAATGAGCAGTTCTTC

j_call: TRBJ1-2
v_call: TRBV7-9
clone_size: .
d_call: .
cdr3_aa: CASSLNPRSGYGYTF
cdr3_nt: TGTGCCAGCAGCTTAAACCCGCGGTCGGGTTATGGCTACACCTTC

j_call: TRBJ2-4
v_call: TRBV5-1
clone_size: .
d_call: .
cdr3_aa: CASSFPDGLAKNIQYF
cdr3_nt: TGCGCCAGCAGCTTTCCCGACGGACTAGCCAAAAACATTCAGTACTTC

j_call: TRBJ2-1
v_call: TRBV2
clone_size: .
d_call: .
cdr3_aa: CASSEINEQFF
cdr3_nt: TGTGCCAGCAGTGAAATAAATGAGCAGTTCTTC

j_call: TRBJ1-5
v_call: TRBV28
clone_size: .
d_call: TRBD1
cdr3_aa: CASSPPGQGTGQPQHF
cdr3_nt: TGTGCCAGCAGTCCTCCGGGACAGGGGACGGGACAGCCCCAGCATTTT

j_call: TRBJ2-7
v_call: TRBV11-2
clone_size: few
d_call: TRBD1
cdr3_aa: CASSPGLNRGTYEQYF
cdr3_nt: TGTGCCAGCAGCCCCGGGTTGAACAGGGGAACATACGAGCAGTACTTC

j_call: TRBJ1-6
v_call: TRBV5-1
clone_size: .
d_call: .
cdr3_aa: CASSLNQGSSYNSPLHF
cdr3_nt: TGCGCCAGCAGCTTAAATCAGGGGAGCTCCTATAATTCACCCCTCCACTTT

j_call: TRBJ2-7
v_call: TRBV6-5
clone_size: .
d_call: .
cdr3_aa: CASSYRYWEKEYF
cdr3_nt: TGTGCCAGCAGTTACCGCTATTGGGAAAAGGAGTACTTC

j_call: TRBJ2-7
v_call: TRBV9
clone_size: .
d_call: .
cdr3_aa: CASSERDLPYEQYF
cdr3_nt: TGTGCCAGCAGCGAACGGGACTTACCCTACGAGCAGTACTTC

j_call: TRBJ1-1
v_call: TRBV15
clone_size: few
d_call: TRBD1
cdr3_aa: CATSTNRGTEAFF
cdr3_nt: TGTGCCACCAGCACAAACAGGGGCACTGAAGCTTTCTTT

j_call: TRBJ1-2
v_call: TRBV5-6
clone_size: few
d_call: .
cdr3_aa: CASSSDTNYGYTF
cdr3_nt: TGTGCCAGCAGCTCGGACACAAACTATGGCTACACCTTC

j_call: TRBJ2-3
v_call: TRBV20-1
clone_size: few
d_call: TRBD2
cdr3_aa: CSARGLAGGQDTQYF
cdr3_nt: TGCAGTGCTAGAGGACTAGCGGGGGGGCAAGATACGCAGTATTTT

j_call: TRBJ2-3
v_call: TRBV5-6
clone_size: many
d_call: TRBD2
cdr3_aa: CASSQRLAGLTDTQYF
cdr3_nt: TGTGCCAGCAGCCAAAGACTAGCGGGGTTGACAGATACGCAGTATTTT

j_call: TRBJ1-2
v_call: TRBV29-1
clone_size: many
d_call: .
cdr3_aa: CSGGGFDNYGYTF
cdr3_nt: TGCAGCGGCGGAGGGTTTGATAACTATGGCTACACCTTC

j_call: TRBJ1-1
v_call: TRBV5-1
clone_size: .
d_call: TRBD1
cdr3_aa: CASSTGQGVSTEAFF
cdr3_nt: TGCGCCAGCAGCACAGGACAGGGGGTCTCTACTGAAGCTTTCTTT

j_call: TRBJ1-2
v_call: TRBV7-9
clone_size: few
d_call: TRBD1
cdr3_aa: CASSLFRGQGYYGYTF
cdr3_nt: TGTGCCAGCAGCTTATTCCGCGGACAGGGGTACTATGGCTACACCTTC

j_call: TRBJ2-1
v_call: TRBV27
clone_size: few
d_call: TRBD1
cdr3_aa: CASSFLFRDRGQGEQFF
cdr3_nt: TGTGCCAGCAGTTTTCTCTTCCGGGACAGGGGGCAAGGTGAGCAGTTCTTC

j_call: TRBJ2-7
v_call: TRBV23-1
clone_size: .
d_call: TRBD1
cdr3_aa: CASSLFPKQGAAPYEQYF
cdr3_nt: TGCGCCAGCAGTCTTTTCCCAAAACAGGGGGCCGCACCCTACGAGCAGTACTTC

j_call: TRBJ1-4
v_call: TRBV20-1
clone_size: few
d_call: TRBD1
cdr3_aa: CSAIQGAANEKLFF
cdr3_nt: TGCAGTGCCATACAGGGGGCAGCTAATGAAAAACTGTTTTTT

j_call: TRBJ1-2
v_call: TRBV20-1
clone_size: .
d_call: TRBD1
cdr3_aa: CSASGTGETNYGYTF
cdr3_nt: TGCAGTGCTAGTGGGACAGGTGAAACTAACTATGGCTACACCTTC

j_call: TRBJ2-1
v_call: TRBV12-3/TRBV12-4
clone_size: many
d_call: .
cdr3_aa: CASSLFGSGTEQFF
cdr3_nt: TGTGCCAGCAGTTTATTTGGGTCCGGGACAGAGCAGTTCTTC

j_call: TRBJ2-7
v_call: TRBV27
clone_size: .
d_call: .
cdr3_aa: CASSFSATLPNEQYF
cdr3_nt: TGTGCCAGCAGTTTCTCGGCGACCTTACCCAACGAGCAGTACTTC

j_call: TRBJ2-5
v_call: TRBV5-1
clone_size: few
d_call: .
cdr3_aa: CASSLFQNEQETQYF
cdr3_nt: TGCGCCAGCAGCTTGTTCCAGAACGAACAAGAGACCCAGTACTTC

j_call: TRBJ1-1
v_call: TRBV10-3
clone_size: .
d_call: TRBD1
cdr3_aa: CAISDHRGRNTEAFF
cdr3_nt: TGTGCCATCAGCGACCACAGGGGGCGAAACACTGAAGCTTTCTTT

j_call: TRBJ2-7
v_call: TRBV18
clone_size: .
d_call: TRBD1
cdr3_aa: CASSPWDRGTDEQYF
cdr3_nt: TGTGCCAGCTCACCATGGGACAGGGGGACAGACGAGCAGTACTTC

j_call: TRBJ2-7
v_call: TRBV5-6
clone_size: few
d_call: TRBD1
cdr3_aa: CASIQGEEQYF
cdr3_nt: TGTGCCAGCATCCAGGGGGAAGAGCAGTACTTC

j_call: TRBJ2-3
v_call: TRBV5-1
clone_size: .
d_call: .
cdr3_aa: CASSLRHPTDTQYF
cdr3_nt: TGCGCCAGCAGCTTGCGGCACCCCACAGATACGCAGTATTTT

j_call: TRBJ2-7
v_call: TRBV7-2
clone_size: many
d_call: .
cdr3_aa: CASSLDSFIGEYEQYF
cdr3_nt: TGTGCCAGCAGCTTAGATAGCTTTATTGGGGAATACGAGCAGTACTTC

j_call: TRBJ2-1
v_call: TRBV7-2
clone_size: .
d_call: .
cdr3_aa: CASVVDLYNEQFF
cdr3_nt: TGTGCCAGCGTTGTTGATCTCTACAATGAGCAGTTCTTC

j_call: TRBJ2-1
v_call: TRBV5-1
clone_size: few
d_call: TRBD1
cdr3_aa: CASSFRQGQYNEQFF
cdr3_nt: TGCGCCAGCAGCTTTAGACAGGGCCAGTACAATGAGCAGTTCTTC

j_call: TRBJ2-3
v_call: TRBV5-1
clone_size: few
d_call: TRBD2
cdr3_aa: CATTHGLAGDGTQYF
cdr3_nt: TGCGCCACCACCCACGGACTAGCGGGGGACGGTACGCAGTATTTT

j_call: TRBJ2-7
v_call: TRBV7-8
clone_size: few
d_call: .
cdr3_aa: CASSLDTVTYEQYF
cdr3_nt: TGTGCCAGCAGCTTAGACACAGTCACCTACGAGCAGTACTTC

j_call: TRBJ2-7
v_call: TRBV29-1
clone_size: .
d_call: TRBD1
cdr3_aa: CSETGGTYEQYF
cdr3_nt: TGCAGCGAGACAGGGGGCACCTACGAGCAGTACTTC

j_call: TRBJ2-4
v_call: TRBV29-1
clone_size: few
d_call: .
cdr3_aa: CSVDLGAENIQYF
cdr3_nt: TGCAGCGTTGACCTAGGAGCGGAAAACATTCAGTACTTC

j_call: TRBJ2-7
v_call: TRBV9
clone_size: few
d_call: TRBD2
cdr3_aa: CASSGSGGPSYEQYF
cdr3_nt: TGTGCCAGCAGCGGTAGCGGGGGGCCCTCCTACGAGCAGTACTTC

j_call: TRBJ2-1
v_call: TRBV7-3
clone_size: .
d_call: .
cdr3_aa: CASSLSARVNEQFF
cdr3_nt: TGTGCCAGCAGCTTATCCGCCAGGGTAAATGAGCAGTTCTTC

j_call: TRBJ1-2
v_call: TRBV6-6
clone_size: .
d_call: TRBD1
cdr3_aa: CASSIGQGEGYTF
cdr3_nt: TGTGCCAGCAGTATCGGACAGGGCGAAGGCTACACCTTC

j_call: TRBJ2-1
v_call: TRBV5-1
clone_size: .
d_call: TRBD2
cdr3_aa: CASSVRLAGANYNEQFF
cdr3_nt: TGCGCCAGCAGCGTAAGACTAGCGGGGGCGAATTACAATGAGCAGTTCTTC

j_call: TRBJ1-6
v_call: TRBV20-1
clone_size: .
d_call: .
cdr3_aa: CSARPQDRNNSPLHF
cdr3_nt: TGCAGTGCTAGACCCCAGGACAGAAATAATTCACCCCTCCACTTT

j_call: TRBJ2-3
v_call: TRBV5-1
clone_size: .
d_call: TRBD1
cdr3_aa: CASSVDRARGTGTQYF
cdr3_nt: TGCGCCAGCAGCGTCGACAGGGCCCGGGGCACAGGTACGCAGTATTTT

j_call: TRBJ1-2
v_call: TRBV27
clone_size: few
d_call: .
cdr3_aa: CASSFGGASYGYTF
cdr3_nt: TGTGCCAGCAGTTTCGGGGGCGCAAGCTATGGCTACACCTTC

j_call: TRBJ2-1
v_call: TRBV9
clone_size: many
d_call: .
cdr3_aa: CASSPVITLHEQFF
cdr3_nt: TGTGCCAGCAGCCCGGTAATTACCCTCCATGAGCAGTTCTTC

j_call: TRBJ2-1
v_call: TRBV5-5
clone_size: .
d_call: .
cdr3_aa: CASSPRGTSYNEQFF
cdr3_nt: TGTGCCAGCAGCCCGCGGGGGACATCCTACAATGAGCAGTTCTTC

j_call: TRBJ2-3
v_call: TRBV20-1
clone_size: .
d_call: TRBD1
cdr3_aa: CSADRGPGTDTQYF
cdr3_nt: TGCAGTGCCGATAGGGGGCCTGGCACAGATACGCAGTATTTT

j_call: TRBJ2-7
v_call: TRBV29-1
clone_size: few
d_call: .
cdr3_aa: CSVLADEQYF
cdr3_nt: TGCAGCGTTCTTGCCGACGAGCAGTACTTC

j_call: TRBJ2-7
v_call: TRBV19
clone_size: .
d_call: .
cdr3_aa: CASGEWSEQYF
cdr3_nt: TGTGCCAGTGGTGAATGGAGCGAGCAGTACTTC

j_call: TRBJ2-7
v_call: TRBV12-3/TRBV12-4
clone_size: .
d_call: TRBD2
cdr3_aa: CASSLKGLAGDGYEQYF
cdr3_nt: TGTGCCAGCAGTCTAAAGGGACTAGCGGGGGATGGCTACGAGCAGTACTTC

j_call: TRBJ2-5
v_call: TRBV18
clone_size: few
d_call: .
cdr3_aa: CASSPFHSQGFFQETQYF
cdr3_nt: TGTGCCAGCTCCCCGTTCCACTCACAGGGATTCTTTCAAGAGACCCAGTACTTC

j_call: TRBJ2-5
v_call: TRBV14
clone_size: .
d_call: TRBD2
cdr3_aa: CASSQAPPTSGGSQETQYF
cdr3_nt: TGTGCCAGCAGCCAAGCCCCCCCTACTAGCGGGGGGTCCCAAGAGACCCAGTACTTC

j_call: TRBJ2-2
v_call: TRBV12-3/TRBV12-4
clone_size: many
d_call: TRBD1
cdr3_aa: CASRRQGGITGELFF
cdr3_nt: TGTGCCAGCAGAAGACAGGGTGGGATCACCGGGGAGCTGTTTTTT

j_call: TRBJ2-7
v_call: TRBV10-3
clone_size: few
d_call: TRBD1
cdr3_aa: CAISESGTGSNEQYF
cdr3_nt: TGTGCCATCAGTGAGTCCGGGACAGGCTCTAACGAGCAGTACTTC

j_call: TRBJ2-1
v_call: TRBV12-3/TRBV12-4
clone_size: .
d_call: TRBD1
cdr3_aa: CASSRGQAVYNEQFF
cdr3_nt: TGTGCCAGCAGCCGGGGACAGGCCGTTTACAATGAGCAGTTCTTC

j_call: TRBJ1-5
v_call: TRBV4-2
clone_size: .
d_call: .
cdr3_aa: CASSQGEGQYNQPQHF
cdr3_nt: TGTGCCAGCAGCCAAGGGGAAGGACAGTACAATCAGCCCCAGCATTTT